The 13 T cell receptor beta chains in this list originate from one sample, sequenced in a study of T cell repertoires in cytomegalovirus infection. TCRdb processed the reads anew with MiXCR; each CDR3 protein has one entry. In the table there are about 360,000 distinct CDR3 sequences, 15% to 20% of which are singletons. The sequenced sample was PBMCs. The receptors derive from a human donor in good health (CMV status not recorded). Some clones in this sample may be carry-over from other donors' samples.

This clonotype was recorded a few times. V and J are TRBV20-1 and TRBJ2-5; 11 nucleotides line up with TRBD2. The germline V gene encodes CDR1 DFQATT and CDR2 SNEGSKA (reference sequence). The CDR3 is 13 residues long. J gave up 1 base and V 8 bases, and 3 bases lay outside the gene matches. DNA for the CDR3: TGCAGTTTAGCGGGAGGGCCCCAAGAGACCCAGTACTTC. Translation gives CSLAGGPQETQYF.

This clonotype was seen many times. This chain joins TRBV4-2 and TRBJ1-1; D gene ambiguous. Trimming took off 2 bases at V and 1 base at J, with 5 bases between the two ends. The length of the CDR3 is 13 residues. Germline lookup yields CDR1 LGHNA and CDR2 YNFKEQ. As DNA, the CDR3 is TGTGCCAGCAGCCAAACCAGGAACACTGAAGCTTTCTTT. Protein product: CASSQTRNTEAFF.

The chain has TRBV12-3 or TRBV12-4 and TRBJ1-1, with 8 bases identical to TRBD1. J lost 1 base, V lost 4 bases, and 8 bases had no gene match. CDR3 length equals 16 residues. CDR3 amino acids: CASSWNDRGPNTEAFF. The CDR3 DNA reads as TGTGCCAGCAGTTGGAACGACAGGGGACCGAACACTGAAGCTTTCTTT.

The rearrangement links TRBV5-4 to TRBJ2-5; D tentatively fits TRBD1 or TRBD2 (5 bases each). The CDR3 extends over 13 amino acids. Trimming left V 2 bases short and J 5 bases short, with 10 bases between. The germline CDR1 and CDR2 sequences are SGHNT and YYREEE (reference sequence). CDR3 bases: TGTGCCAGCAGCTTAGCCAGGGACGAGACCCAGTACTTC. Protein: CASSLARDETQYF. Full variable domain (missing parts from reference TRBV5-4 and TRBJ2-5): ETGVTQSPTHLIKTRGQQVTLRCSSQSGHNTVSWYQQALGQGPQFIFQYYREEENGRGNFPPRFSGLQFPNYSSELNVNALELDDSALYLCASSLARDETQYFGPGTRLLVL.

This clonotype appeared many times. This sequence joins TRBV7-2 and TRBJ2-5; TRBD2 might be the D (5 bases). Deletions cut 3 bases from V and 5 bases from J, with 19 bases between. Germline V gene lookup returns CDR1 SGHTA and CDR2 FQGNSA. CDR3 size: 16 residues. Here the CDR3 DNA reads TGTGCCAGCAGCTTTGATTCCGGAGGATATAGGGAGACCCAGTACTTC. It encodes CASSFDSGGYRETQYF.

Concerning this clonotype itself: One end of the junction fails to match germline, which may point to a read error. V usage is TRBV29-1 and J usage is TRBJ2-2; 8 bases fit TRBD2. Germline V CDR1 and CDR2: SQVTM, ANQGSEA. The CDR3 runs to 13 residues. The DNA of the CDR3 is TGCAGCGTAGAAGCGGGAGACACCGGGGAGCTGTTTTTT. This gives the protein CSVEAGDTGELFF.

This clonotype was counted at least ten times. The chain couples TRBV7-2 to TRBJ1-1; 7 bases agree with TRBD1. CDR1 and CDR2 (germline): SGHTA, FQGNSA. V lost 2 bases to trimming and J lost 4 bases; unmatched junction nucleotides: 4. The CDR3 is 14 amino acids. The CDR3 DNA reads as TGTGCCAGCAGCTTACACCGGGACAGCACTGAAGCTTTCTTT. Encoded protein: CASSLHRDSTEAFF.

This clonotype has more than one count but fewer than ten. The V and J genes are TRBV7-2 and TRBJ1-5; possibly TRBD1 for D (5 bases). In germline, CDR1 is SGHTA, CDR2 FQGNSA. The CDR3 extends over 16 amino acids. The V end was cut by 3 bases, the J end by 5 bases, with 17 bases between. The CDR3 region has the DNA TGTGCCAGCAGCTTCCGGGCCAGTCAGGGTTATCAGCCCCAGCATTTT. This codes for CASSFRASQGYQPQHF.

The CDR3 coding sequence is TGCAGTGTCGAGGGACTAGCGAGCACAGATACGCAGTATTTT. Amino acids: CSVEGLASTDTQYF. The chain couples TRBV20-1 to TRBJ2-3, with TRBD2 matching over 10 bases. Germline CDR1 and CDR2: DFQATT and SNEGSKA (reference sequence). The V gene end was trimmed by 7 bases and the J gene end by 0 bases; junction bases not matched to a gene: 4. CDR3 length: 14 residues.

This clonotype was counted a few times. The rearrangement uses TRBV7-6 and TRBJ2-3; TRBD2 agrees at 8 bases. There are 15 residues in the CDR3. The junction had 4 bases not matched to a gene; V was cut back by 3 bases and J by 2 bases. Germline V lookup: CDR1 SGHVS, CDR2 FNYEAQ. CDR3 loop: CASSFIAGYTDTQYF. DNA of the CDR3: TGTGCCAGCAGCTTCATAGCGGGGTACACAGATACGCAGTATTTT. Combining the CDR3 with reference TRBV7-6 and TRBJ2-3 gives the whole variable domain GAGVSQSPRYKVTKRGQDVALRCDPISGHVSLYWYRQALGQGPEFLTYFNYEAQQDKSGLPNDRFSAERPEGSISTLTIQRTEQRDSAMYRCASSFIAGYTDTQYFGPGTRLTVL.

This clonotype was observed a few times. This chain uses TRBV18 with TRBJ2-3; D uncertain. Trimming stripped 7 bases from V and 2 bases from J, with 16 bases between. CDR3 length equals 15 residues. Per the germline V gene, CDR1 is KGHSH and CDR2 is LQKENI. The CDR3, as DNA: TGTGCCAGCTACCGGACCCGTTTCTCCACAGATACGCAGTATTTT. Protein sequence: CASYRTRFSTDTQYF.

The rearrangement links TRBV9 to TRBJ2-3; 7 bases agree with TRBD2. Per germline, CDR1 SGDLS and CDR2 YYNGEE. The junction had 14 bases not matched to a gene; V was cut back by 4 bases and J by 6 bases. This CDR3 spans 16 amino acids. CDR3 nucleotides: TGTGCCAGCAGCAGAGGCGCTAGCGGAAATGGGGATACGCAGTATTTT. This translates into CASSRGASGNGDTQYF.

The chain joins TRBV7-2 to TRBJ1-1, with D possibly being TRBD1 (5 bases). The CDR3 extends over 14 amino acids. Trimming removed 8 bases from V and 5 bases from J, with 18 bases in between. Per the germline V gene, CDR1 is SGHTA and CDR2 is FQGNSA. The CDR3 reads CASLGGGSSTEAFF. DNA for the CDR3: TGTGCCAGCCTCGGGGGGGGATCCTCAACTGAAGCTTTCTTT.